This T cell receptor beta chain was sequenced for a study of shared clonotypes between healthy human individuals (dated by TCRdb to the early 2020s). Regarding the research as a whole: The cohort comprised a couple of women and three men aged 18 to 49 years. Blood TCR repertoires of roughly five healthy adults were deeply sequenced to estimate repertoire size and the extent of clonotype sharing between individuals. For each donor, CD4 naive and CD4 memory were each given three plates, CD8 naive was given two plates, and CD8 memory was given one plate. To increase sequencing depth and limit assay-specific biases, TCR repertoire library preparation and sequencing were carried out by different laboratories using diverse techniques. Leukapheresis yielded between about 0.85 and 9.5 billion PBMCs per donor.

Including the terminal cysteine and phenylalanine, the CDR3 comprises 15 residues. CDR3 DNA only is kept here, 45 bases in frame from base 1. Based on the germline V gene, the CDR1 and CDR2 sequences are SGHAT and FQNNGV. The V end loses 2 bases and the J end loses 0 bases, and a stretch of 8 bases separates them. Healthy HIV-negative adults with no recently reported acute infections or vaccinations were included as donors. All donors were Caucasian adults living in Nashville, Tennessee, USA. CD4+ T cells were enriched through magnetic negative selection, after which naive cells were positively selected on CD45RA and the remaining negative fraction served as the memory subset. Blood was obtained by leukapheresis, after which PBMCs were separated by Ficoll-Histopaque density gradient centrifugation and cryopreserved in liquid nitrogen vapor phase. Analytical flow cytometry was used to check the purity and quantity of every magnetically sorted T cell population. Genomic DNA was isolated from each sorted fraction and quantified by UV absorbance on a Nanodrop 2000c.

With regard to this clone: This receptor's antigen is unknown. No base quality information exists; no much larger clone differs at one position. The sample holds other DNA sequences that translate to the same CDR3.

TCR CDR3 regions were amplified from genomic DNA by multiplex PCR using the deep immunoSEQ assay. For each cell subset, the extracted genomic DNA was distributed evenly across all wells of several immunoSEQ 96-well plates, and each plate served as one replicate. For sorted subsets, around 200 ng genomic DNA, equal to about 30,000 T cell genomes, was loaded into each replicate PCR. The purified libraries were quantified using a Qubit 3.0 fluorometer, sized with a Bioanalyzer 2100, and then quantified again using the KAPA Library Quantification kit. Every immunoSEQ 96-well plate was sequenced on a dedicated single-read 150-cycle Illumina NextSeq 550 flow cell. As for the original processing: Because the immunoSEQ output held only junctional sequences and lacked quality scores, the filtering could not match the filtering applied to full-length reads. To assign V/J genes and CDR3, sequences were annotated against IMGT germline references using PyIR, a Python wrapper for IgBLAST v1.9. Reads were removed for weak V/J assignments (E-value above 1e-6), missing CDR3, stop codons, out-of-frame junctions, or ambiguous translated residues. A V3J clonotype was defined by an identical inferred V gene, J gene, and CDR3 amino acid sequence. To compute the percentage overlap between repertoires, the number of shared unique clonotypes was divided by the size of the smaller repertoire. Repertoire richness was assessed with RTK rarefaction, the Chao1 estimator, and Recon v2.1 estimates of unobserved clonotypes. Generation probabilities for all TCRbeta clonotypes obtained by the gDNA method from a handful of donors were computed using OLGA. This immuneACCESS table, as held by TCRdb, lists in-frame sequences with V and J called but not all clones. Of the missing ones, under half trace to an unresolved V gene in checked studies; the others have no known cause. Clonal size and the V and J genes are those of that table, whereas D and trimming came from the DNA. This sample holds roughly 2 million clones; 95% were observed only once. The ten largest clones capture under 0.15% of the sample.

The research as a whole found: The small number of donors limited the genetic and exposure-history diversity represented. Incomplete sequencing was indicated by rarefaction of sorted-subset datasets, despite the large sequencing depth. Compared with non-shared clonotypes, the clonotypes found in all four sorted-subset donors had higher generation probabilities. Sharing across a handful of donors was observed for 4.5% to 6.5% of naive CD4, less than 4% of naive CD8, 2.3% of memory CD4, and less than 0.45% of memory CD8 clonotypes. Naive subsets generally had larger estimated clonotype richness than memory subsets did. Sampling was restricted to blood, and TCR repertoires in tissues likely differ from the TCR repertoires found in blood. Pairwise subsampling led to the expectation that sequencing depth would affect the degree of clonotype sharing among donors.

Sequenced input: naive CD4+ T cells sorted from blood. The intended sense of this specimen's cell subset or site label: CD45RA+ positively selected. The chain couples TRBV11-2 to TRBJ1-3, with no reliable assignment of the D segment. This clonotype was sampled from a man between 18 and 35 years old in good health. The CDR3 is CASSLQESSGNTIYF. Here is the DNA: TGTGCCAGCAGCTTACAGGAGAGCTCTGGAAACACCATATATTTT.